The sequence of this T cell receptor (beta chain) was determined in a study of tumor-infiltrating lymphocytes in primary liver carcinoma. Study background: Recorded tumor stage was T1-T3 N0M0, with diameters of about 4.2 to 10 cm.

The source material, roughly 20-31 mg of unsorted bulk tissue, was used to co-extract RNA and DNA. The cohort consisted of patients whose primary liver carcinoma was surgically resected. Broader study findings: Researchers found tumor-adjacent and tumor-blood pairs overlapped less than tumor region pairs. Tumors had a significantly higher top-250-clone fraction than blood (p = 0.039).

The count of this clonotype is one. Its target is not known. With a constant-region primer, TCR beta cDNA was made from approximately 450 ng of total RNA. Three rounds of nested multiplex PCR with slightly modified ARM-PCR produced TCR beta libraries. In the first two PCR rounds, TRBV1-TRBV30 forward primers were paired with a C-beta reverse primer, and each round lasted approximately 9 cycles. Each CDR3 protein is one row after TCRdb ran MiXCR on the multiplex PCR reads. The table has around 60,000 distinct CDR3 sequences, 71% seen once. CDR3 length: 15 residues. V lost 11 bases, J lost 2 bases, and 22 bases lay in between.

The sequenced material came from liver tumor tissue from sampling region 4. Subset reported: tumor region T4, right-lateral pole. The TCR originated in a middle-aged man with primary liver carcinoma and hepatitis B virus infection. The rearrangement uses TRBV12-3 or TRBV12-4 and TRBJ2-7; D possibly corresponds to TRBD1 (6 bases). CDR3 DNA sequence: TGTGCCGGCACCTCGATCAGGGGTCCCACCTACGAGCAGTACTTC. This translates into CAGTSIRGPTYEQYF.